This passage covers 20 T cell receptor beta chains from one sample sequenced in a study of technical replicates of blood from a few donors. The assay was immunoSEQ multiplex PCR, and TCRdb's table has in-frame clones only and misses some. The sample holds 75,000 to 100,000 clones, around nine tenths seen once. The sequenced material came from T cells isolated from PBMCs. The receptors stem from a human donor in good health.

CDR3 in amino acids: CASSPRQEETQYF. In nucleotides, the CDR3 is TGTGCCAGCTCACCACGACAGGAAGAGACCCAGTACTTC. V gene TRBV18 combines with J gene TRBJ2-5, with a possible D match to TRBD1 (6 bases). The CDR3 is 13 residues long. The V end lost 1 base, the J end lost 3 bases, and 6 bases lay between the germline ends. CDR1 is KGHSH and CDR2 is LQKENI in the germline V gene.

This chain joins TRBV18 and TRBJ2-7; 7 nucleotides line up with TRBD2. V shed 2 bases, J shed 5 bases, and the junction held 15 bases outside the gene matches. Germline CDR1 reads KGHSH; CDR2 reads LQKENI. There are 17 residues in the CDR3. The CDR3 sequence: CASSPGPRTSLVHEQYF. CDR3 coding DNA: TGTGCCAGCTCACCAGGGCCCCGGACTAGTTTGGTCCACGAGCAGTACTTC.

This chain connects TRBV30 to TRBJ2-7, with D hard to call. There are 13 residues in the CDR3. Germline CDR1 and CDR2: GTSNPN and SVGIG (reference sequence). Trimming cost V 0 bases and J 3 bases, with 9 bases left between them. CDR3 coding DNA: TGTGCCTGGAGTGTATCCCAGGTCTACGAGCAGTACTTC. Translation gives CAWSVSQVYEQYF. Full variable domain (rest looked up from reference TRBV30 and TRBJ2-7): SQTIHQWPATLVQPVGSPLSLECTVEGTSNPNLYWYRQAAGRGLQLLFYSVGIGQISSEVPQNLSASRPQDRQFILSSKKLLLSDSGFYLCAWSVSQVYEQYFGPGTRLTVT.

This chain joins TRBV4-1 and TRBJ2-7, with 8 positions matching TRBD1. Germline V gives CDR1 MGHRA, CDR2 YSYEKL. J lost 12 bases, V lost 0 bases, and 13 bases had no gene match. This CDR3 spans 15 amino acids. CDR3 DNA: TGCGCCAGCAGCCAAGATACGCAGGGGGCGCGCGGGGTGTACTTC. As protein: CASSQDTQGARGVYF.

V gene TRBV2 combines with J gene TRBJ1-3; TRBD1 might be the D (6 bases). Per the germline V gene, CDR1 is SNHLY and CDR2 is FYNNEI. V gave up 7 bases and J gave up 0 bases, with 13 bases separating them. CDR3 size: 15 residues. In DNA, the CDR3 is TGTGCCAGCAAACGACAGGTACACTCTGGAAACACCATATATTTT. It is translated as CASKRQVHSGNTIYF.

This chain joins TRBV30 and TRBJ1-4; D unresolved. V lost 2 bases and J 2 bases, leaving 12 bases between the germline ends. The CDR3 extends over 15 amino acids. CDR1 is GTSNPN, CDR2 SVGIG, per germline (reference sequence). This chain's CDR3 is CAWSPRAVTNEKLFF. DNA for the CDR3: TGTGCCTGGAGTCCGAGGGCAGTTACTAATGAAAAACTGTTTTTT.

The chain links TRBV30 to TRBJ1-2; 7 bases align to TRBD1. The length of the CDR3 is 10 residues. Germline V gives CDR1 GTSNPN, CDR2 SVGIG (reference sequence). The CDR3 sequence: CAIHRGGYTF. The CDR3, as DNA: TGTGCTATACACAGGGGCGGCTACACCTTC. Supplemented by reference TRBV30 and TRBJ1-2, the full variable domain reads SQTIHQWPATLVQPVGSPLSLECTVEGTSNPNLYWYRQAAGRGLQLLFYSVGIGQISSEVPQNLSASRPQDRQFILSSKKLLLSDSGFYLCAIHRGGYTFGSGTRLTVV.

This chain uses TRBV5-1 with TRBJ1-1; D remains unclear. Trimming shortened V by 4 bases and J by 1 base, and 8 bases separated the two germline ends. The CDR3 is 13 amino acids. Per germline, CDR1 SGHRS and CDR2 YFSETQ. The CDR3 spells CASSPRGNTEAFF. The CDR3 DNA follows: TGCGCCAGCAGCCCCCGGGGGAACACTGAAGCTTTCTTT.

The CDR3 region has the DNA TGTGCCAGCAGCGTAGCTATGGGATTAGCGGGGGGATTCACAGATACGCAGTATTTT. Translated, it gives CASSVAMGLAGGFTDTQYF. The V call is TRBV9, the J call TRBJ2-3, with 10 bases fitting TRBD2. V trimming: 0 bases; J trimming: 2 bases; junction bases outside the gene matches: 12. This CDR3 has 19 residues. Per the germline V gene, CDR1 is SGDLS and CDR2 is YYNGEE.

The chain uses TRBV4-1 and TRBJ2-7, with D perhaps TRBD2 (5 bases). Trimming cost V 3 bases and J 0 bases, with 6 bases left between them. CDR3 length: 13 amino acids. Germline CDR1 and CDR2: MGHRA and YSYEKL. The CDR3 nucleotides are TGCGCCAGCAGCCACGGACTCTCCTACGAGCAGTACTTC. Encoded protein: CASSHGLSYEQYF.

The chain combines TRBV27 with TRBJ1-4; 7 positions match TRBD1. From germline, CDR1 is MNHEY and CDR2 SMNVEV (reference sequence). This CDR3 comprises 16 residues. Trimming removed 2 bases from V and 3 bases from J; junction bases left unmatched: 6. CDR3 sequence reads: CASSLIQGWPNEKLFF. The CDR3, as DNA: TGTGCCAGCAGTTTAATACAGGGGTGGCCTAATGAAAAACTGTTTTTT.

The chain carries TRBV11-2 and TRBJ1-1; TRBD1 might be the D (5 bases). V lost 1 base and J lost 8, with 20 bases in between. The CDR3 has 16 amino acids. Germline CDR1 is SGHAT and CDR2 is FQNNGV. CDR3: CASSLGTRLPSEEAFF. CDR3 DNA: TGTGCCAGCAGCTTAGGGACAAGACTGCCCTCTGAAGAAGCTTTCTTT.

The CDR3: CASRWGQGFNEQYF. CDR3 DNA: TGCGCCAGCAGGTGGGGACAGGGGTTCAACGAGCAGTACTTC. V is TRBV10-2 and J is TRBJ2-7; 10 bases are a match to TRBD1. V lost 6 bases, J lost 5 bases, and 7 bases stayed unmatched. The CDR3 runs to 14 residues. CDR1 and CDR2 (germline): WSHSY, SAAADI.

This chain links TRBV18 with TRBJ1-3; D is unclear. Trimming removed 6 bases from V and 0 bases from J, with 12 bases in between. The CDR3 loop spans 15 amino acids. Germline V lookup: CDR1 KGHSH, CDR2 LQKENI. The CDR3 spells CASSLDGNSGNTIYF. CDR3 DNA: TGTGCCAGCTCCCTCGACGGGAACTCTGGAAACACCATATATTTT.

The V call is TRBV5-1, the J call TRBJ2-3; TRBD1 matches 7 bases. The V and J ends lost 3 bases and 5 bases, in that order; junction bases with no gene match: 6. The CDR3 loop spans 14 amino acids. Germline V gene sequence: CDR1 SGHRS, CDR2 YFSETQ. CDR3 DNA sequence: TGCGCCAGCAGCTCTCGGACAGGTGGAGATACGCAGTATTTT. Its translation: CASSSRTGGDTQYF.

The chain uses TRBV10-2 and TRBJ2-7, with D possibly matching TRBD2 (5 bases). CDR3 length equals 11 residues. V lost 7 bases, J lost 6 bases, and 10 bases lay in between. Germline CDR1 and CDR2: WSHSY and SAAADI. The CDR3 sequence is CASKRVSEQYF. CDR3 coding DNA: TGCGCCAGCAAGAGGGTCTCCGAGCAGTACTTC.

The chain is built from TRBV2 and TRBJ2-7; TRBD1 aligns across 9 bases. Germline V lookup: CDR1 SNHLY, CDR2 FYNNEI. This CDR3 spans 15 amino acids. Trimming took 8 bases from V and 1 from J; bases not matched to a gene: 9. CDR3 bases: TGTGCCAGCCTGAAACTGACAGGGGGGTCCTACGAGCAGTACTTC. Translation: CASLKLTGGSYEQYF.

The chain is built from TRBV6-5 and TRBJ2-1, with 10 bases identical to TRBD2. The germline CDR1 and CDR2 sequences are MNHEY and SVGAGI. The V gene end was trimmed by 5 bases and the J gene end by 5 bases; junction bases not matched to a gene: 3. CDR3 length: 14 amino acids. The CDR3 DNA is TGTGCCAGCAGTACTAGCGGGATCGACAATGAGCAGTTCTTC. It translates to CASSTSGIDNEQFF.

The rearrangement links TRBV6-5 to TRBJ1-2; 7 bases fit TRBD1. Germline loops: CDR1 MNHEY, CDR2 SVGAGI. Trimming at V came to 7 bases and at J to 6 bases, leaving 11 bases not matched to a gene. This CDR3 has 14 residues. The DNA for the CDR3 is TGTGCCAGCAACATCAGGGCAGGGGGTAATGGCTACACCTTC. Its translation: CASNIRAGGNGYTF.

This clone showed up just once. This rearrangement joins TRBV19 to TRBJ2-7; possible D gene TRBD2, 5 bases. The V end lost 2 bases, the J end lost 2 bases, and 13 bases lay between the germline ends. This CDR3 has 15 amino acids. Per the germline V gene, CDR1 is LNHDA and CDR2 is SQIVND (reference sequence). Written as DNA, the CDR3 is TGTGCCAGTAGTATAAGCGGAGCCGGCCCCTACGAGCAGTACTTC. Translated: CASSISGAGPYEQYF.